This T cell receptor beta chain was sequenced in a study of T-cell memory formation after mild COVID-19. MiXCR, applied by TCRdb to the 5' RACE reads, yields one record per CDR3 protein. The sample holds about 560,000 distinct CDR3 sequences; over 15% are singletons and the top ten take approximately 12%. CDR3 length equals 11 residues. V shed 9 bases and J shed 10 bases, with 13 bases lying between them. Study-level points and caveats: Contracting clones from day 15 to 85 showed balanced CD4/CD8; later expanders favored CD4+. Among clones peaking at day 37 in the second wave, SARS-CoV-2 specificity remained unconfirmed.

The table lists this clonotype with many counts. The target antigen is unknown. This chain links TRBV12-3 or TRBV12-4 with TRBJ2-1, with D maybe TRBD2 (7 bases). The source of this sequence is an adult woman who had mild COVID-19 (a few samples of this study predate the infection). Cell type and time point are not known. Sequenced material: PBMCs or a T cell subset sorted from them (not recorded which). The CDR3 DNA sequence: TGTGCCAGTCGGGGGGCTGGCGAGCAGTTCTTC. It translates to CASRGAGEQFF.